This T cell receptor beta chain appears in the sequencing data of a study of control samples from healthy donors and cancer patients. Libraries were prepared by immunoSEQ multiplex PCR; TCRdb keeps only in-frame clonotypes and omits some of them. This table has approximately 190,000 clones, around 90% appearing once. Germline V gene lookup returns CDR1 SGDLS and CDR2 YYNGEE. This CDR3 has 14 amino acids. V lost 4 bases and J 6 bases, leaving 16 bases between the germline ends. Material for sequencing was blood. The clonotype originates from a man aged 25 to 45 in good health. This chain uses TRBV9 with TRBJ1-1; weak D call: TRBD1 (5 bases). CDR3 nucleotide sequence: TGTGCCAGCAGCTTGGGGCTGGGGGGACCTGAAGCTTTCTTT. Its translation is CASSLGLGGPEAFF.